The T cell receptor beta chain described here comes from a study of cytomegalovirus exposure and HLA in healthy donors. Study outcomes and limitations: Analysis performed later showed TCR beta chains linked to HLA being more clonally expanded than equally common others.

Concerning this clone: Its specificity is not known.

60 Vbeta and 13 Jbeta primers were used in PCR. Method: immunoSEQ multiplex PCR; TCRdb's copy keeps in-frame clones and lacks some. The sample includes roughly 160,000 clones, approximately 79% of them seen just once. J lost 4 bases, V lost 5 bases, and 17 bases had no gene match. The CDR3 extends over 18 amino acids. Germline loops: CDR1 LNHDA, CDR2 SQIVND (reference sequence). The chain joins TRBV19 to TRBJ1-5, with TRBD1 matching over 7 bases. The sequencing input was PBMCs. This sequence originates from a man in his fifties or sixties in good health and CMV-seropositive. In DNA form, the CDR3 reads TGTGCCAGTAGTCATCTACAGGGGCTGAAAGGGAGGAATCAGCCCCAGCATTTT. Its translation is CASSHLQGLKGRNQPQHF.